Reported below is one T cell receptor beta chain. This receptor's antigen is unknown. Per-nucleotide qualities are absent, and no much larger clonotype sits a single base away. The time point label here, explained by the study, means: week 35, safety follow-up. Each vaccine dose, consisting of 300 ug of a 20-mer mutant IDH1 peptide in Montanide, was administered subcutaneously with topical imiquimod. Eight vaccinations were administered to patients in weeks 1, 3, 5, 7, 11, 15, 19 and 23, corresponding to visits V03 through V10. All donors had newly diagnosed IDH1-mutant astrocytomas of WHO grade 3 or 4 that showed loss of nuclear ATRX. The samples were drawn from NOA16, a multicentre, single-arm, open-label phase I trial in Germany that tested a mutant IDH1 peptide vaccine in humans for the first time. Genomic DNA for TCRB sequencing was isolated from EDTA blood with the DNeasy Blood and Tissue Kit.

This entry belongs to a study of a mutant IDH1 vaccine in newly diagnosed glioma (dated by TCRdb to the early 2020s). Looking at the study overall: Vaccination began 4-6 weeks after radiotherapy alone, or alongside temozolomide cycles in the chemotherapy-containing groups. The approximately 29 treated patients were approximately 60% male and around 38% female, with a mean age of around 40 years. Prior to enrollment, standard therapy consisting of radiotherapy alone, temozolomide alone, or radiochemotherapy with temozolomide had been administered to patients, with the combination being received by most patients. Peripheral blood was drawn at six visits: V03 (baseline), V05, V07, V10, V12 and V13. For exploratory analyses, longitudinal TCRB deep sequencing was carried out in more than 20 treated patients wherever samples were available. The week-35 safety follow-up was designated visit V12, and the week-47 end of study was designated visit V13.

CDR1 and CDR2 (SEHNR, FQNEAQ) derive from the germline V gene (reference sequence). The CDR3 runs 14 residues from the cysteine to the phenylalanine. Only CDR3 DNA is held: 42 bases, read in frame from base 1. V gives up 3 bases and J gives up 3 bases, and the segment between their germline ends measures 9 bases. Findings and caveats that apply to the study as a whole: According to the authors, sample limitations meant that analyses of patient blood samples could not be reproduced. Pseudoprogression appeared unrelated to alterations in the top peripheral T cell clonotypes detected by TCRB sequencing. Availability determined which PBMC samples were chosen for TCRB deep sequencing. Across multiple MHC alleles, vaccine-induced immune responses were seen in around 93% of patients.

The library was produced with the immunoSEQ multiplex PCR assay. Following the manufacturer's protocol, the hsTCRB Kit was used to amplify rearranged TCR beta chain sequences. TCRB libraries were sequenced on an Illumina MiSeq. The paper's processing steps were these. The proprietary platform of the kit vendor was used for demultiplexing, trimming and gene mapping. The clones in this table, taken by TCRdb from immuneACCESS, are in-frame only. Not every clone is retained; where verified, under half of the shortfall comes from an unresolved V gene, and the cause of the rest is unknown. V and J calls plus clone size are reproduced from that table; the DNA served to infer D and trimming. The sample table contains around 60,000 clones; only one count was recorded for 81% of them. 5.4% of the sample is in the top ten clones.

The receptor's source is a man aged 35 to 55 with glioma. This material consisted of PBMCs, taken from a glioma patient whose treatment included an IDH1 peptide vaccine. The rearrangement combines TRBV7-9 with TRBJ1-5; tentative D gene TRBD1, with 6 bases matching. At the DNA level, the sequence is TGTGCCAGCAGCTTTAACAGGGACAATCAGCCCCAGCATTTT. Translated, it gives CASSFNRDNQPQHF.